One T cell receptor beta chain is described in this entry. This clone was seen only a few times. This receptor's antigen is unknown. No base quality values were provided; no much bigger clone lies one nucleotide off. The sample's time point, from its label and the paper: baseline before first vaccination. The vaccinee samples were drawn from two UK trials, COV001 and COV002, one of which was a single-blind randomized controlled phase 2/3 trial testing AZD1222 (ChAdOx1 nCoV-19) in healthy adults. For TCRbeta chain sequencing, PBMC samples from trial participants were taken at day 0 and at day 28 after the second dose. This entry is derived from a study of T cell responses to AZD1222 COVID-19 vaccine (dated by TCRdb to about 2021). For context, the study as a whole: AZD1222 recipients whose second dose came at about 4 weeks and those whose second dose came at about 12 weeks were combined into one group, since spike-specific TCR depth and breadth did not differ between the two schedules. Trial participants were enrolled by age into subgroups of 18-55, 56-69 and 70-plus years, and roughly 150, 30 and 60 TCR-sequenced participants, respectively, were included in these subgroups. A total of about 240 trial participants underwent TCR sequencing, of whom roughly 210 received two doses of AZD1222 and some 26 received two doses of the MenACWY control vaccine. Broader findings and caveats from the paper: After two AZD1222 doses, spike-specific TCR breadth and depth were significantly higher than at day 0 and than in MenACWY recipients. Participants were mostly white British, with more females than males. The authors suggested clonal diversity may have been underestimated. In the small 56-69-year group, the increase in depth fell short of significance, most likely because of low power. Conclusions about previously exposed vaccinees were limited because only 5 or 6 AZD1222 recipients were SARS-CoV-2 seropositive at baseline. Reportedly, almost half of the unique spike-specific TCRs recognized epitopes lying outside the regions that are mutated in the B.1.351 and B.1.1.7 variants. The vaccine-associated CD4 TCRs covered the entire spike protein, and the dominant responses fell in regions 160-218 and 743-854. Because no samples from the day 14 peak response were available, repertoires could be characterized only after the peak T cell response.

The CDR3 regions of human TCRbeta chains were subjected to immunosequencing. As for the authors' bioinformatics: Repertoire TCRs were matched against a reference library of SARS-CoV-2-specific TCRs generated with the MIRA antigen-specificity platform. Breadth was defined as the fraction of unique TCRs that were SARS-CoV-2-associated, and depth was defined as the fraction of total T cells that were SARS-CoV-2-associated. Using the MIRA data, every spike-specific TCR was mapped to the spike region that the TCR reacted to and assigned to either a CD4 or a CD8 class. Log10-transformed breadth and depth values were compared by one-way ANOVA with Sidak's multiple comparisons tests. TCRdb retrieved this table from immuneACCESS and kept in-frame rearrangements only. Not all clones are present; in checked studies, unresolved V genes account for under half, and no reason is known for the remainder. The V and J calls and clone size were taken over from that table, and D and trimming were inferred from the DNA. The sample includes approximately 110,000 clones, with approximately 87% observed a single time. Clones ranked in the top ten supply 2.5% of the sample.

Deletion took 5 bases off V and 6 bases off J, with a span of 14 bases between the germline ends. The CDR3 spans 14 residues, from the cysteine through the phenylalanine. The sequence is cut down to CDR3 DNA, 42 bases in frame from base 1. In the germline V gene, CDR1 corresponds to SGHRS and CDR2 to YFSETQ. Here the chain combines TRBV5-1 and TRBJ2-2, with no confidently assigned D gene. The TCR comes from an adult in good health. Sequenced material: peripheral blood, taken on day 0 of AZD1222 vaccination. The nucleotides read TGCGCCAGCAGGAACATACCCCCCGCCGGGGAGCTGTTTTTT. This codes for CASRNIPPAGELFF.